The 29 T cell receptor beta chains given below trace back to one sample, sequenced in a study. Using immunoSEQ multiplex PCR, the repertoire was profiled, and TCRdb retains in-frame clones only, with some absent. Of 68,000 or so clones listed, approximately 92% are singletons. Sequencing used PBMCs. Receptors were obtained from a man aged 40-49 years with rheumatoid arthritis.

The CDR3 DNA follows: TGTGCCAGCAGCCGGACCGGGGTAAAAAACATTCAGTACTTC. Its protein product is CASSRTGVKNIQYF. The chain joins TRBV6-4 to TRBJ2-4, with a possible D match to TRBD2 (5 bases). The germline gives CDR1 MRHNA, CDR2 SNTAGT. The CDR3 runs to 14 residues. The V end was cut by 6 bases, the J end by 4 bases, with 13 bases between.

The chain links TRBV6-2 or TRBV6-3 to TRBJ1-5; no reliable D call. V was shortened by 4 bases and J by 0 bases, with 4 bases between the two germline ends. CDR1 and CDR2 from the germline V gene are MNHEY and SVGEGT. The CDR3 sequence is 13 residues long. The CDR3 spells CASSWHSNQPQHF. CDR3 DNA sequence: TGTGCCAGCAGTTGGCATAGCAATCAGCCCCAGCATTTT.

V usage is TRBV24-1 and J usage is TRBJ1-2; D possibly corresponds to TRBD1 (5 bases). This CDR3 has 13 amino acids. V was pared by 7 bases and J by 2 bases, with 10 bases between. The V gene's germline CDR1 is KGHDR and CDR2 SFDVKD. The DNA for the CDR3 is TGTGCCACCAGAGACAGTGGGAACTATGGCTACACCTTC. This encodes CATRDSGNYGYTF.

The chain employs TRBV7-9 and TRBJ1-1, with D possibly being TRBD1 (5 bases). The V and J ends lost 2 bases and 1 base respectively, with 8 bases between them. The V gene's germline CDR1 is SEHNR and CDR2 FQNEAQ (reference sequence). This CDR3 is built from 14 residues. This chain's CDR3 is CASSLHQGNTEAFF. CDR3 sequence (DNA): TGTGCCAGCAGCTTACACCAGGGGAACACTGAAGCTTTCTTT.

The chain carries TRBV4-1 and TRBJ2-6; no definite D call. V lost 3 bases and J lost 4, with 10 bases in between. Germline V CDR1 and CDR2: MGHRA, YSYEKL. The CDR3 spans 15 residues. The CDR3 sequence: CASSQGLSGANVLTF. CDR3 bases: TGCGCCAGCAGCCAGGGTTTATCAGGGGCCAACGTCCTGACTTTC.

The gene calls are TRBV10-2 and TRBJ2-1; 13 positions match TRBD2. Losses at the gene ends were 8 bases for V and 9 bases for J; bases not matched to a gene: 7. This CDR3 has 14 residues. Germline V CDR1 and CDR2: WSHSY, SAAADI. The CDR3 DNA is TGCGCCAGCCTTACTAGCGGGGGGGGTTTTGAGCAGTTCTTC. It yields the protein CASLTSGGGFEQFF.

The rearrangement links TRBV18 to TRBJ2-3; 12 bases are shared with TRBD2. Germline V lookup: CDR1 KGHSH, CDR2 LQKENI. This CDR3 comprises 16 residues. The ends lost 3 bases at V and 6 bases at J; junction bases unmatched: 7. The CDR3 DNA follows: TGTGCCAGCTCACCCCTTCTAGGGACTAGCGGGGATACGCAGTATTTT. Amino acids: CASSPLLGTSGDTQYF.

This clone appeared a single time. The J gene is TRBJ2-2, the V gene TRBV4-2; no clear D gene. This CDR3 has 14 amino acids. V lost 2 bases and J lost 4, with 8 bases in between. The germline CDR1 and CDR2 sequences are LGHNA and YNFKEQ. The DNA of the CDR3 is TGTGCCAGCAGCCAACAGGACCGCACCGGGGAGCTGTTTTTT. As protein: CASSQQDRTGELFF.

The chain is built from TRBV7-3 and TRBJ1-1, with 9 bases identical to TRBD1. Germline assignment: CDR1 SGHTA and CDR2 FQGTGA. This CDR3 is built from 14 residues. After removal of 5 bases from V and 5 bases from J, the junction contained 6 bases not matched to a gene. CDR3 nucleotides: TGTGCCAGCAGCCCGGGACAGGGAAGTACTGAAGCTTTCTTT. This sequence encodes CASSPGQGSTEAFF.

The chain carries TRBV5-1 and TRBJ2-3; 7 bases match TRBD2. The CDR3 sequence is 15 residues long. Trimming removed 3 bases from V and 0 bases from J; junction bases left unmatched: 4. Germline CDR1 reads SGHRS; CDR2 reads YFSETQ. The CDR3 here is CASSSRGGSTDTQYF. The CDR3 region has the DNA TGCGCCAGCAGCTCTCGGGGAGGGAGCACAGATACGCAGTATTTT. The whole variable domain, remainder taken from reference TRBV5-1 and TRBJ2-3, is KAGVTQTPRYLIKTRGQQVTLSCSPISGHRSVSWYQQTPGQGLQFLFEYFSETQRNKGNFPGRFSGRQFSNSRSEMNVSTLELGDSALYLCASSSRGGSTDTQYFGPGTRLTVL.

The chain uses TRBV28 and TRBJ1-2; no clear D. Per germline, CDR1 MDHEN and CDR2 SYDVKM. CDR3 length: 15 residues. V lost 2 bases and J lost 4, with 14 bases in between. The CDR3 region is CASSLAPKASYGYTF. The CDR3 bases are TGTGCCAGCAGTTTAGCCCCCAAGGCGAGCTATGGCTACACCTTC.

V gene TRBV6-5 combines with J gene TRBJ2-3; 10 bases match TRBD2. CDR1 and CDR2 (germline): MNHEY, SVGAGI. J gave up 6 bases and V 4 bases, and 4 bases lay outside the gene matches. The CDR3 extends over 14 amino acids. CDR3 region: CASSSSGRLDTQYF. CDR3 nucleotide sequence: TGTGCCAGCAGTTCTAGCGGGAGATTGGATACGCAGTATTTT.

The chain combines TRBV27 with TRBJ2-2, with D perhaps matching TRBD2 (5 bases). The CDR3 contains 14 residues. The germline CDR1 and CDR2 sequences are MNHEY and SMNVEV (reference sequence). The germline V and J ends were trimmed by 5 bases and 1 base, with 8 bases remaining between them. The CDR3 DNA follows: TGTGCCAGCAGTATCGGACTGAACACCGGGGAGCTGTTTTTT. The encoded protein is CASSIGLNTGELFF.

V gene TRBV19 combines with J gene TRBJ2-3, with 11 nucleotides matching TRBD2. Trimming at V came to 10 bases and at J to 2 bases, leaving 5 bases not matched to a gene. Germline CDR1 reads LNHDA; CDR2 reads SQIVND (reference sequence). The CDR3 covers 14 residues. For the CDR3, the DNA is TGTGCCACCTCGGGACTAGCGGCCACAGATACGCAGTATTTT. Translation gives CATSGLAATDTQYF.

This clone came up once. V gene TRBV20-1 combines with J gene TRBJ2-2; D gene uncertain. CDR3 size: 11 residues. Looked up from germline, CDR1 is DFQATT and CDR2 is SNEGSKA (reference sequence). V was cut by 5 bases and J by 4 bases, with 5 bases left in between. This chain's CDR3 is CSASFTGELFF. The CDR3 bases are TGCAGTGCTTCTTTCACCGGGGAGCTGTTTTTT.

DNA for the CDR3: TGTGCCAGTAGTATTGGACGGACCTACGAGCAGTACTTC. Its protein product is CASSIGRTYEQYF. The chain combines TRBV19 with TRBJ2-7; D not resolved. V shed 3 bases and J shed 2 bases, with 8 bases lying between them. The CDR3 length is 13 residues. The V gene's germline CDR1 is LNHDA and CDR2 SQIVND (reference sequence).

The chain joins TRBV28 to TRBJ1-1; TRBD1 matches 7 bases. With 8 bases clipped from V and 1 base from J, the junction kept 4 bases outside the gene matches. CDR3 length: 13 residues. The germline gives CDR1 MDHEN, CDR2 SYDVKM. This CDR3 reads CASDRERNTEAFF. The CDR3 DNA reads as TGTGCCAGCGACAGGGAGAGGAACACTGAAGCTTTCTTT.

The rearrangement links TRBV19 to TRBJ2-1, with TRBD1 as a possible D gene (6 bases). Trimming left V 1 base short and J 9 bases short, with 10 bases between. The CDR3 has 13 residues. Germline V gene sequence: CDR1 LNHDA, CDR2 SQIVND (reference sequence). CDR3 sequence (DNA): TGTGCCAGTAGTATAGGAGGGGGTACTGAGCAGTTCTTC. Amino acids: CASSIGGGTEQFF.

The CDR3 DNA reads as TGTGCCAGCAGCTCTGACAGGGGGCTGGGCACCGGGGAGCTGTTTTTT. Translation gives CASSSDRGLGTGELFF. The chain carries TRBV7-9 and TRBJ2-2; TRBD1 matches 10 bases. The germline V gene has CDR1 SEHNR and CDR2 FQNEAQ (reference sequence). Trimming removed 4 bases from V and 4 bases from J; junction bases left unmatched: 6. The CDR3 sequence is 16 residues long.

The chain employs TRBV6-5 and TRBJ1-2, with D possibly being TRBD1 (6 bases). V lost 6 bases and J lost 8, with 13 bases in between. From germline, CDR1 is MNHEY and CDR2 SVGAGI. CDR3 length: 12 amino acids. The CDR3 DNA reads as TGTGCCAGCAGAACAGGGTCTCGGGGCTACACCTTC. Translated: CASRTGSRGYTF.

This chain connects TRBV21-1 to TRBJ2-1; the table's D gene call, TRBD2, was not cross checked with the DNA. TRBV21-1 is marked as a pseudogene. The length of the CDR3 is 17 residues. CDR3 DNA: TGTGCCAGCCTGACGACGGGGGGCATTCGGGGGTACAATGAGCAGTTCTTC. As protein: CASLTTGGIRGYNEQFF.

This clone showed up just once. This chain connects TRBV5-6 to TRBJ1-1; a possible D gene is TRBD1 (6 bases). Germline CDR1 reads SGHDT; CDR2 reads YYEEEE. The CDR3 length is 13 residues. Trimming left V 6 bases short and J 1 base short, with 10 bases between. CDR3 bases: TGTGCCAGCACTAGGGGGGCGAACACTGAAGCTTTCTTT. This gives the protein CASTRGANTEAFF. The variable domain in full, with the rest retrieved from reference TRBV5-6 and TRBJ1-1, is DAGVTQSPTHLIKTRGQQVTLRCSPKSGHDTVSWYQQALGQGPQFIFQYYEEEERQRGNFPDRFSGHQFPNYSSELNVNALLLGDSALYLCASTRGANTEAFFGQGTRLTVV.

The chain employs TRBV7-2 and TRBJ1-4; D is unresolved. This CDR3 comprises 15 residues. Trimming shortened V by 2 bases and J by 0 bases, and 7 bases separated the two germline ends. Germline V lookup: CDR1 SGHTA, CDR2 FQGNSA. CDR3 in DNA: TGTGCCAGCAGCTTACAGATTGCAACTAATGAAAAACTGTTTTTT. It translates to CASSLQIATNEKLFF. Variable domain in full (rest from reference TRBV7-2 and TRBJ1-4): GAGVSQSPSNKVTEKGKDVELRCDPISGHTALYWYRQSLGQGLEFLIYFQGNSAPDKSGLPSDRFSAERTGGSVSTLTIQRTQQEDSAVYLCASSLQIATNEKLFFGSGTQLSVL.

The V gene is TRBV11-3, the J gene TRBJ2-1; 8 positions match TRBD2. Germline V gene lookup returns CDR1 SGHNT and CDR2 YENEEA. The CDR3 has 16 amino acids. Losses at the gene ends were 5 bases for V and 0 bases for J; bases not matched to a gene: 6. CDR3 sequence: CASSPRSGSSYNEQFF. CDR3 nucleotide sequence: TGTGCCAGCAGCCCGAGAAGCGGGAGCTCCTACAATGAGCAGTTCTTC.

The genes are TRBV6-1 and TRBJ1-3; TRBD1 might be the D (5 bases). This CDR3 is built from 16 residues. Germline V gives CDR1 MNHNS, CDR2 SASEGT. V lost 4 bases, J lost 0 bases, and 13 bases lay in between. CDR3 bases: TGTGCCAGCAGTGGGGGCGGGACGCTCTCTGGAAACACCATATATTTT. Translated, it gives CASSGGGTLSGNTIYF.

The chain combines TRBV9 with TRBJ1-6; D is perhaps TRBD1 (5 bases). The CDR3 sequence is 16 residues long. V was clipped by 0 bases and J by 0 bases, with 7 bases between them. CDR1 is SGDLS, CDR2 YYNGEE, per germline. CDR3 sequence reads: CASSVGGGSYNSPLHF. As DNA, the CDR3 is TGTGCCAGCAGCGTAGGTGGGGGCTCCTATAATTCACCCCTCCACTTT.

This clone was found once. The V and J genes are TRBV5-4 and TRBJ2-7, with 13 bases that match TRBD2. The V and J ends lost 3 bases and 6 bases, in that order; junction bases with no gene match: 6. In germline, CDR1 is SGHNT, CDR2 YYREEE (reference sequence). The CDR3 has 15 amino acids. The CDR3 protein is CASSSRTSGSPEQYF. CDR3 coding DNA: TGTGCCAGCAGCTCCCGGACTAGCGGGAGCCCCGAGCAGTACTTC.

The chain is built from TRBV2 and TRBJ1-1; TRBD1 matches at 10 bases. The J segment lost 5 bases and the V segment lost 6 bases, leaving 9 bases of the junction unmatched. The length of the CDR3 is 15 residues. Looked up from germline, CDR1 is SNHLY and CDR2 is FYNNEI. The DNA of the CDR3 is TGTGCCAGCAGGGACAGGACAGGGGGTAAAACTGAAGCTTTCTTT. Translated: CASRDRTGGKTEAFF. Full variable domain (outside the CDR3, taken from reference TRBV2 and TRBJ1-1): EPEVTQTPSHQVTQMGQEVILRCVPISNHLYFYWYRQILGQKVEFLVSFYNNEISEKSEIFDDQFSVERPDGSNFTLKIRSTKLEDSAMYFCASRDRTGGKTEAFFGQGTRLTVV.

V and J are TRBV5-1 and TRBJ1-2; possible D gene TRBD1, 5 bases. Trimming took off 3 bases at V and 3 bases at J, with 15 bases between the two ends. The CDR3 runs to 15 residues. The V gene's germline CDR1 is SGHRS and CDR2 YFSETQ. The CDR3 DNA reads TGCGCCAGCAGCTCGCAGGGCAGGCAAGACTATGGCTACACCTTC. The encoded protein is CASSSQGRQDYGYTF.